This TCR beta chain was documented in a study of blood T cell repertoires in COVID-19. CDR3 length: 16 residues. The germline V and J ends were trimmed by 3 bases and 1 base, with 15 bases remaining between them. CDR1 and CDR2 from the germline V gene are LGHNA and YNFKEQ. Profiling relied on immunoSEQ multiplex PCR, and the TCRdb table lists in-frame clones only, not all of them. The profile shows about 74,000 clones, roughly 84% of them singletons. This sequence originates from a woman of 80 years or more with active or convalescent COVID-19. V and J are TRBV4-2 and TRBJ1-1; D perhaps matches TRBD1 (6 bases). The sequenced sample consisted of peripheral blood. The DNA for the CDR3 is TGTGCCAGCAGCCAGGGTGATGGACAGTCGAACACTGAAGCTTTCTTT. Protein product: CASSQGDGQSNTEAFF.